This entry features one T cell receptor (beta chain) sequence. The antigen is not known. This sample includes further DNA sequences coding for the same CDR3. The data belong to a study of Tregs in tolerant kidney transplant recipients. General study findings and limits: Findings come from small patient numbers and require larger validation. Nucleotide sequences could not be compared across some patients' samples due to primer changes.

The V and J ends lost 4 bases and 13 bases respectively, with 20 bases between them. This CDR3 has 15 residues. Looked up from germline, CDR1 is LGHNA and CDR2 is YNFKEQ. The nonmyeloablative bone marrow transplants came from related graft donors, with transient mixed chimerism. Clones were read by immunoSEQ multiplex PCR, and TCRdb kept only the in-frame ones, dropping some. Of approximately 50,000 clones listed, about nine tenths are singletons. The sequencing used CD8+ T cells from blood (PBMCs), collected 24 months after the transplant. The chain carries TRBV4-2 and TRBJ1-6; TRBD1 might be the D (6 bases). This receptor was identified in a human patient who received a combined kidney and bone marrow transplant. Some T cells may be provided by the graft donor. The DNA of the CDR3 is TGTGCCAGCAGCCCGACGACAGGCGGTAACTCCCCCCTCCACTTT. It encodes CASSPTTGGNSPLHF.